The clone carrying this T cell receptor (beta chain) was observed a few times. As yet, its antigen is unknown. The source of the sample is a study of vaccination and CD4 T cells after COVID-19. Study background: Control cultures used a CEFX viral epitope pool, an HIV-1 Nef peptide pool, or no peptide.

The assay that was used to sequence DNA from cultured CD4+ T cells was the Oncomine TCR Beta short-read assay. TCRdb recomputed calls from the PCR reads with MiXCR, one row per CDR3 protein. This table has some 5,700 distinct CDR3 sequences, over 35% appearing once. Treatment reported: roughly ten-day PBMC culture with coronavirus spike peptide pools or control peptides (ViraFEST assay). Samples of CD4+ T cells were obtained from the unexposed donor before the COVID-19 pandemic (2011-2018). ViraFEST used peptide pools to expand antigen-specific T cells before TCR sequencing. This TCR came from a human donor in good health. What was sequenced was CD4+ T cells from blood, cultured in vitro.

CDR3 DNA sequence: TGTGCCACCAGCAGACACACAGGAATGAACACTGAAGCTTTCTTT. Its protein product is CATSRHTGMNTEAFF. The genes are TRBV15 and TRBJ1-1, with D possibly being TRBD1 (5 bases). The CDR3 spans 15 residues. Deletions cut 2 bases from V and 0 bases from J, with 10 bases between. Germline assignment: CDR1 LNHNV and CDR2 YYDKDF (reference sequence).